Following are 32 T cell receptor beta chains from one sample sequenced in a study of blood T cell repertoires in COVID-19. Assay used: immunoSEQ multiplex PCR; TCRdb lists only in-frame clones, some missing. The table shows 300,000 to 400,000 clones, with under 95% occurring only once. Sequencing used peripheral blood. The receptors originated from a woman aged 18-29 years who had recovered from COVID-19.

The chain recombines TRBV3-1 (or the pseudogene TRBV3-2) with TRBJ2-1, with TRBD2 identical over 11 bases. The germline CDR1 and CDR2 sequences are LGHDT and YNNKEL (reference sequence). This CDR3 has 17 amino acids. The V gene end was trimmed by 4 bases and the J gene end by 9 bases; junction bases not matched to a gene: 14. The CDR3 DNA reads as TGTGCCAGCAGCCTCAGAAGGCGCCTAGCGGGAGGCGCTGAGCAGTTCTTC. Its translation is CASSLRRRLAGGAEQFF.

The chain couples TRBV6-2 or TRBV6-3 to TRBJ2-2; TRBD2 agrees at 8 bases. The germline CDR1 and CDR2 sequences are MNHEY and SVGEGT. Unmatched junction bases numbered 11, after V lost 2 bases and J lost 3 bases. The length of the CDR3 is 18 residues. CDR3 sequence (DNA): TGTGCCAGCAGTTACCAGCATGTAGCGGGATCAGACACCGGGGAGCTGTTTTTT. As protein: CASSYQHVAGSDTGELFF.

This clone was observed a single time. The CDR3 is CASSQDRRQNEKLFF. DNA for the CDR3: TGCGCCAGCAGCCAAGACAGGAGACAGAATGAAAAACTGTTTTTT. This chain joins TRBV4-3 and TRBJ1-4, with D tentatively TRBD1 (5 bases). CDR1 is LGHNA and CDR2 is YSLEER in the germline V gene. V was trimmed by 0 bases and J by 5 bases, leaving 10 bases between them. The CDR3 contains 15 residues.

This clone came up once. V usage is TRBV10-1 and J usage is TRBJ2-5, with unresolved D. Looked up from germline, CDR1 is WNHNN and CDR2 is SYGVQD (reference sequence). The CDR3 sequence is 13 residues long. Trimming cost V 5 bases and J 7 bases, with 14 bases left between them. The CDR3 coding sequence is TGCGCCAGCAGTTCCACGACTCACGGGACCCAGTACTTC. Translated, it gives CASSSTTHGTQYF.

This clone was counted once. The chain combines TRBV28 with TRBJ1-2, with D perhaps TRBD1 (5 bases). This CDR3 is 19 amino acids long. From germline, CDR1 is MDHEN and CDR2 SYDVKM. V gave up 3 bases and J gave up 5 bases, with 28 bases separating them. This chain's CDR3 is CASSFRQPAGLPQWYGYTF. CDR3 nucleotide sequence: TGTGCCAGCAGTTTCCGTCAGCCAGCGGGGCTCCCCCAGTGGTATGGCTACACCTTC.

The V and J genes are TRBV2 and TRBJ2-1; D is perhaps TRBD1 (5 bases). The germline V gene has CDR1 SNHLY and CDR2 FYNNEI. V was pared by 3 bases and J by 6 bases, with 18 bases between. The CDR3 runs 16 residues. The CDR3 reads CASSDRGRVRINEQFF. DNA of the CDR3: TGTGCCAGCAGTGATAGGGGCAGGGTAAGGATCAATGAGCAGTTCTTC.

J is TRBJ2-3 and V is TRBV5-4; 8 nucleotides line up with TRBD2. CDR1 is SGHNT and CDR2 is YYREEE in the germline V gene (reference sequence). After removal of 4 bases from V and 0 bases from J, the junction contained 4 bases not matched to a gene. This CDR3 has 15 residues. DNA for the CDR3: TGTGCCAGCAGCGCACTAGCGGCTAGCACAGATACGCAGTATTTT. Protein: CASSALAASTDTQYF.

The V and J genes are TRBV29-1 and TRBJ2-3, with 8 bases matching TRBD1. In germline, CDR1 is SQVTM, CDR2 ANQGSEA. The CDR3 loop spans 13 amino acids. With V trimmed by 5 bases and J by 2 bases, 3 bases remained unmatched. The CDR3 sequence: CSVRTGNTDTQYF. The CDR3 DNA reads as TGCAGCGTTCGGACAGGGAACACAGATACGCAGTATTTT.

The chain recombines TRBV12-3 or TRBV12-4 with TRBJ2-2; TRBD2 matches at 8 bases. The CDR3 totals 13 residues. V gave up 6 bases and J gave up 5 bases; unmatched junction bases: 2. CDR3 in amino acids: CASRVAGTGELFF. The CDR3 coding sequence is TGTGCCAGCAGGGTAGCGGGGACCGGGGAGCTGTTTTTT.

V gene TRBV7-8 combines with J gene TRBJ1-5; TRBD1 might be the D (5 bases). Per the germline V gene, CDR1 is SGHVS and CDR2 is FQNEAQ. The CDR3 runs 15 residues. V lost 5 bases to trimming and J lost 2 bases, with 13 bases between them. The DNA for the CDR3 is TGTGCCAGCAGCCCGGGGGTGGAGGGCAATCAGCCCCAGCATTTT. This codes for CASSPGVEGNQPQHF. The whole variable domain, remainder taken from reference TRBV7-8 and TRBJ1-5, is GAGVSQSPRYKVAKRGQDVALRCDPISGHVSLFWYQQALGQGPEFLTYFQNEAQLDKSGLPSDRFFAERPEGSVSTLKIQRTQQEDSAVYLCASSPGVEGNQPQHFGDGTRLSIL.

The CDR3 sequence: CASSRPTEQEIGELFF. In DNA form, the CDR3 reads TGTGCCAGCAGCAGACCGACAGAACAGGAAATCGGGGAGCTGTTTTTT. V is TRBV7-8 and J is TRBJ2-2; TRBD1 is a possible D gene (5 bases). V lost 5 bases and J 7 bases, leaving 20 bases between the germline ends. Germline CDR1 reads SGHVS; CDR2 reads FQNEAQ. The CDR3 has 16 residues.

V is TRBV3-1 (or the pseudogene TRBV3-2) and J is TRBJ2-5, with TRBD2 matching over 8 bases. The CDR3 extends over 18 amino acids. Germline CDR1 reads LGHDT; CDR2 reads YNNKEL (reference sequence). V lost 3 bases, J lost 5 bases, and 17 bases stayed unmatched. The CDR3, as DNA: TGTGCCAGCAGCCACAGGGGCACAGGGACTAGGGGTTTTGAGACCCAGTACTTC. Protein: CASSHRGTGTRGFETQYF.

The chain has TRBV24-1 and TRBJ2-3, with D possibly TRBD1 on 5 matching bases. The CDR3 totals 13 residues. V dropped 8 bases and J dropped 2 bases, with 10 bases sitting between them. Germline V gene data show CDR1 as KGHDR and CDR2 as SFDVKD. CDR3: CATTDSFTDTQYF. The DNA of the CDR3 is TGTGCCACCACCGACAGTTTCACAGATACGCAGTATTTT.

The rearrangement links TRBV9 to TRBJ2-1; 9 bases map to TRBD1. The CDR3 is 14 amino acids. Germline-derived CDR1 and CDR2 are SGDLS and YYNGEE. With V trimmed by 7 bases and J by 3 bases, 5 bases remained unmatched. In DNA, the CDR3 is TGTGCCAGCGCACCGGGACAGGGCTACAATGAGCAGTTCTTC. Its translation is CASAPGQGYNEQFF. The entire variable domain, with the rest obtained from reference TRBV9 and TRBJ2-1, is as follows: DSGVTQTPKHLITATGQRVTLRCSPRSGDLSVYWYQQSLDQGLQFLIQYYNGEERAKGNILERFSAQQFPDLHSELNLSSLELGDSALYFCASAPGQGYNEQFFGPGTRLTVL.

This chain links TRBV3-1 (or the pseudogene TRBV3-2) with TRBJ2-2; TRBD1 matches 8 bases. Germline values: CDR1 LGHDT, CDR2 YNNKEL (reference sequence). The CDR3 has 16 amino acids. The V and J ends lost 2 bases and 3 bases, in that order; junction bases with no gene match: 5. The CDR3 region is CASSQFQGADTGELFF. The DNA for the CDR3 is TGTGCCAGCAGCCAATTTCAGGGGGCAGACACCGGGGAGCTGTTTTTT.

The J gene is TRBJ2-1, the V gene TRBV30; weak D call: TRBD2 (5 bases). Trimming left V 0 bases short and J 5 bases short, with 14 bases between. The germline CDR1 and CDR2 sequences are GTSNPN and SVGIG (reference sequence). The CDR3 extends over 15 amino acids. In DNA, the CDR3 is TGTGCCTGGAGTGTAGGGCTAGCTCGGGACAATGAGCAGTTCTTC. Its translation is CAWSVGLARDNEQFF. Drawing the rest from reference TRBV30 and TRBJ2-1, the complete variable domain is SQTIHQWPATLVQPVGSPLSLECTVEGTSNPNLYWYRQAAGRGLQLLFYSVGIGQISSEVPQNLSASRPQDRQFILSSKKLLLSDSGFYLCAWSVGLARDNEQFFGPGTRLTVL.

The CDR3 is CASSPSGGEGYTF. The CDR3 region has the DNA TGTGCCAGCAGCCCCTCGGGGGGGGAAGGCTACACCTTC. The V gene is TRBV7-9, the J gene TRBJ1-2, with D tentatively TRBD1 (5 bases). Per the germline V gene, CDR1 is SEHNR and CDR2 is FQNEAQ (reference sequence). The CDR3 length is 13 residues. The germline V and J ends were trimmed by 5 bases and 8 bases, with 15 bases remaining between them.

The CDR3: CASSSTGGAYEQYV. CDR3 coding DNA: TGTGCCAGCAGTTCGACAGGGGGGGCCTACGAGCAGTACGTC. The chain carries TRBV28 and TRBJ2-7; 9 bases are a match to TRBD1. Unmatched junction bases numbered 3, after V lost 4 bases and J lost 2 bases. Germline V gives CDR1 MDHEN, CDR2 SYDVKM. This CDR3 has 14 residues.

V usage is TRBV4-3 and J usage is TRBJ2-2; D might be TRBD2 (5 bases). There are 15 residues in the CDR3. V was cut by 8 bases and J by 4 bases, with 17 bases left in between. Germline-derived CDR1 and CDR2 are LGHNA and YSLEER. CDR3 sequence: CASQAGLATTGELFF. CDR3 nucleotide sequence: TGCGCCAGCCAAGCAGGACTCGCGACCACCGGGGAGCTGTTTTTT.

The J gene is TRBJ2-7, the V gene TRBV6-4; tentatively, D is TRBD2 (7 bases). Germline V gene data show CDR1 as MRHNA and CDR2 as SNTAGT. The length of the CDR3 is 14 residues. The germline V and J ends were trimmed by 8 bases and 6 bases, with 20 bases remaining between them. The CDR3 DNA is TGTGCCAGCTTCCCTCTTGAAGGGGGGGTCGAGCAGTACGTC. Protein sequence: CASFPLEGGVEQYV.

This clone showed up just a few times. V is TRBV6-6 and J is TRBJ1-2, with 7 bases fitting TRBD1. The CDR3 loop spans 17 amino acids. Per germline, CDR1 MNHNY and CDR2 SVGAGI (reference sequence). V trimming: 5 bases; J trimming: 3 bases; junction bases outside the gene matches: 15. CDR3 sequence: CASSPTTTGFGDYGYTF. The DNA of the CDR3 is TGTGCCAGCAGTCCGACAACGACAGGGTTCGGCGACTATGGCTACACCTTC.

The gene calls are TRBV28 and TRBJ1-1; D ambiguous. Trimming pared 3 bases from V and 1 base from J, leaving 15 bases between. This CDR3 has 16 residues. CDR1 MDHEN and CDR2 SYDVKM come from the germline V gene. The CDR3 nucleotides are TGTGCCAGCAGTTTCGTCAGGCTAGCAGGGAACACTGAAGCTTTCTTT. It translates to CASSFVRLAGNTEAFF.

This chain connects TRBV7-2 to TRBJ1-3, with D perhaps TRBD1 (6 bases). Germline V CDR1 and CDR2: SGHTA, FQGNSA. This CDR3 comprises 14 residues. V dropped 1 base and J dropped 3 bases, with 7 bases sitting between them. CDR3 protein: CASSLDRVGNTIYF. The CDR3 coding sequence is TGTGCCAGCAGCTTAGACAGGGTTGGAAACACCATATATTTT.

The genes are TRBV19 and TRBJ2-3, with a possible D match to TRBD2 (5 bases). CDR1 LNHDA and CDR2 SQIVND come from the germline V gene (reference sequence). V dropped 5 bases and J dropped 2 bases, with 14 bases sitting between them. This CDR3 comprises 15 residues. This CDR3 reads CASSLEGADTDTQYF. Written as DNA, the CDR3 is TGTGCCAGTAGTCTCGAGGGAGCAGACACAGATACGCAGTATTTT.

The chain carries TRBV15 and TRBJ1-5; 11 bases map to TRBD1. This CDR3 has 18 amino acids. Germline assignment: CDR1 LNHNV and CDR2 YYDKDF (reference sequence). After removal of 0 bases from V and 6 bases from J, the junction contained 10 bases not matched to a gene. The DNA for the CDR3 is TGTGCCACCAGCAGAGATAAGGCCTGGACAGGGGGCGGTCAGCCCCAGCATTTT. Protein sequence: CATSRDKAWTGGGQPQHF.

The genes are TRBV19 and TRBJ1-1; TRBD1 agrees at 7 bases. V gave up 3 bases and J gave up 5 bases; unmatched junction bases: 12. Germline values: CDR1 LNHDA, CDR2 SQIVND (reference sequence). The CDR3 is made up of 16 amino acids. The CDR3, as DNA: TGTGCCAGTAGTATCACACCTACGGCAGGGGGAACTGAAGCTTTCTTT. Its protein is CASSITPTAGGTEAFF.

This sequence joins TRBV28 and TRBJ2-6, with D uncertain. Germline loops: CDR1 MDHEN, CDR2 SYDVKM. This CDR3 contains 16 residues. Trimming pared 4 bases from V and 0 bases from J, leaving 10 bases between. CDR3 sequence reads: CASSSQVSSGANVLTF. The CDR3 DNA follows: TGTGCCAGCAGTTCCCAGGTCTCCTCTGGGGCCAACGTCCTGACTTTC.

This clone was observed a handful of times. The rearrangement links TRBV5-1 to TRBJ2-2; 10 bases agree with TRBD1. Germline assignment: CDR1 SGHRS and CDR2 YFSETQ. Unmatched junction bases numbered 3, after V lost 7 bases and J lost 6 bases. The length of the CDR3 is 13 residues. The CDR3 spells CASGQGVAGELFF. The CDR3 DNA follows: TGCGCCAGCGGACAGGGGGTGGCCGGGGAGCTGTTTTTT. Filled out from reference TRBV5-1 and TRBJ2-2, the complete variable domain reads KAGVTQTPRYLIKTRGQQVTLSCSPISGHRSVSWYQQTPGQGLQFLFEYFSETQRNKGNFPGRFSGRQFSNSRSEMNVSTLELGDSALYLCASGQGVAGELFFGEGSRLTVL.

The CDR3 DNA reads TGTGCCTGGAGTGTACGAGGACAGCTTAACTATGGCTACACCTTC. Its translation is CAWSVRGQLNYGYTF. The chain links TRBV30 to TRBJ1-2; a weak D match, TRBD1 (6 bases). The CDR3 is 15 residues long. Between the trimmed V and J ends, which lost 0 bases and 1 base, there was a span of 12 bases. The germline gives CDR1 GTSNPN, CDR2 SVGIG (reference sequence).

The chain has TRBV6-5 and TRBJ2-7; TRBD2 aligns across 15 bases. The CDR3 is 15 residues long. Per the germline V gene, CDR1 is MNHEY and CDR2 is SVGAGI. The V and J ends lost 4 bases and 4 bases, in that order; junction bases with no gene match: 2. The CDR3 nucleotides are TGTGCCAGCAGTTCGGGACTAGCGGGAGGTTACGAGCAGTACGTC. Translated: CASSSGLAGGYEQYV.

This clone came up once. This rearrangement joins TRBV5-1 to TRBJ2-6; TRBD2 aligns across 14 bases. The CDR3 length is 19 residues. Germline CDR1 is SGHRS and CDR2 is YFSETQ. V gave up 4 bases and J gave up 3 bases; unmatched junction bases: 9. CDR3 nucleotide sequence: TGCGCCAGCAGCACATCCGGACTAGCGGGAGGCCTTGGGGCCAACGTCCTGACTTTC. Its protein product is CASSTSGLAGGLGANVLTF.

The rearrangement joins TRBV27 to TRBJ2-1; 8 bases align to TRBD2. CDR1 is MNHEY, CDR2 SMNVEV, per germline (reference sequence). The V gene end was trimmed by 5 bases and the J gene end by 4 bases; junction bases not matched to a gene: 7. The CDR3 contains 15 residues. The CDR3 protein is CASSPGTSVYNEQFF. The CDR3 DNA is TGTGCCAGCAGTCCCGGGACTAGTGTTTACAATGAGCAGTTCTTC.